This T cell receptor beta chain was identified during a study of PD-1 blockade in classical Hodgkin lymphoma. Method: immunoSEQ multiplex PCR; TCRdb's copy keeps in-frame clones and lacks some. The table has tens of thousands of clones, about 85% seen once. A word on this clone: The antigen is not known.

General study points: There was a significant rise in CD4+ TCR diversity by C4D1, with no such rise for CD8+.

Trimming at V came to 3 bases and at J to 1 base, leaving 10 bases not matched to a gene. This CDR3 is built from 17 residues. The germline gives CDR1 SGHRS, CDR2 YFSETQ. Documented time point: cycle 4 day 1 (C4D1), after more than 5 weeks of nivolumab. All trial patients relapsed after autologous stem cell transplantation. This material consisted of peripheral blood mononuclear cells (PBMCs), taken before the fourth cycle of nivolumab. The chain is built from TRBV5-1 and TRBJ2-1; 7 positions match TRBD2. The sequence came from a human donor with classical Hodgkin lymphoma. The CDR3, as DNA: TGCGCCAGCAGCTGGAGTAGCCCTAGCGGTTCCTACAATGAGCAGTTCTTC. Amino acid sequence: CASSWSSPSGSYNEQFF.